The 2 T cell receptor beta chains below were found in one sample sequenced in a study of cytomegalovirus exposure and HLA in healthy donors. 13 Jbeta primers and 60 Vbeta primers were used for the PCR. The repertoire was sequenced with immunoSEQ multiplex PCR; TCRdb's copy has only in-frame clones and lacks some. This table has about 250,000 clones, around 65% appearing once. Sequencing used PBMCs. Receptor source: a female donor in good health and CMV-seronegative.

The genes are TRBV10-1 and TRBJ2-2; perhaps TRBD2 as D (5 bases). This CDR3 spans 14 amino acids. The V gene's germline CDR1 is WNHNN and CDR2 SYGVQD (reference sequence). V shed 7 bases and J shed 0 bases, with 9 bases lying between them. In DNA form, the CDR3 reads TGCGCCAGCAAGGAGCGGACGAACACCGGGGAGCTGTTTTTT. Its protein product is CASKERTNTGELFF.

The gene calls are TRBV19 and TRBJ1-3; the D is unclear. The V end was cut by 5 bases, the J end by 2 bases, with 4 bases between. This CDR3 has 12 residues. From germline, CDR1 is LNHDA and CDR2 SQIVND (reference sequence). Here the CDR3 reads CASSPAGNTIYF. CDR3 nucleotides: TGTGCCAGTAGTCCCGCTGGAAACACCATATATTTT.